The source of this TCR beta chain is a study of T cell changes during pregnancy in multiple sclerosis. The germline V gene has CDR1 MNHEY and CDR2 SMNVEV (reference sequence). Trimming stripped 9 bases from V and 6 bases from J, with 15 bases between. CDR3 length equals 13 residues. Profiled with immunoSEQ multiplex PCR; TCRdb holds only in-frame clones, not every one. The data show some 66,000 clones, roughly 90% seen once. The J gene is TRBJ1-5, the V gene TRBV27; D is unclear. The TCR comes from a female donor with multiple sclerosis, enrolled in a pregnancy study. The source was CD8+ T cells from peripheral blood mononuclear cells, collected before pregnancy. This CDR3 reads CASAFGVSQPQHF. CDR3 nucleotide sequence: TGTGCCAGTGCATTCGGGGTAAGTCAGCCCCAGCATTTT.